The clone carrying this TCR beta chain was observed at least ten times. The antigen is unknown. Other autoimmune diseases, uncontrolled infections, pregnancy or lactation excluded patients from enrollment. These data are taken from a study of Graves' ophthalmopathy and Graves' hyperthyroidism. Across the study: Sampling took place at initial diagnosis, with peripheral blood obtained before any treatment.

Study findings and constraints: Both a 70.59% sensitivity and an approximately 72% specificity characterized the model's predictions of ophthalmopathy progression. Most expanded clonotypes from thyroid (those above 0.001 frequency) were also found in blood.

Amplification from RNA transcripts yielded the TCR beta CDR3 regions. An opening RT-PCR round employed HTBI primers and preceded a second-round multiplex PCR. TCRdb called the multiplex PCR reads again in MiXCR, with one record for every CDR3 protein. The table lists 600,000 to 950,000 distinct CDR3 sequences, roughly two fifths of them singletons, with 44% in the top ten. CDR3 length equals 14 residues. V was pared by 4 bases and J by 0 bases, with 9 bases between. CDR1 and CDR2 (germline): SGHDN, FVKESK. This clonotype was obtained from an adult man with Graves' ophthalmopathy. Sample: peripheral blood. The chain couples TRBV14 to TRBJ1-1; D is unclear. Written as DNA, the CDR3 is TGTGCCAGCAGCCCGACTCAAATGAACACTGAAGCTTTCTTT. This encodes CASSPTQMNTEAFF.